The 13 T cell receptor beta chains presented below share a single source sample, sequenced in a study of T cell changes during pregnancy in multiple sclerosis. Sequencing was performed with immunoSEQ multiplex PCR; in TCRdb, only in-frame clones are kept and a portion is missing. The sample holds about 39,000 clones, around 84% seen once. The sample consisted of CD4+ T cells from peripheral blood mononuclear cells, taken before pregnancy. These TCRs come from a female donor with multiple sclerosis, enrolled in a pregnancy study.

This chain joins TRBV6-1 and TRBJ2-3; 11 nucleotides align to TRBD2. Germline V gene sequence: CDR1 MNHNS, CDR2 SASEGT. V dropped 3 bases and J dropped 6; count of bases not matched to a gene: 8. The CDR3 runs 16 residues. The CDR3 DNA follows: TGTGCCAGCAGTGAGGGACTAGCGGAGGGCGGGGATACGCAGTATTTT. Translated, it gives CASSEGLAEGGDTQYF.

The gene calls are TRBV6-1 and TRBJ2-7; tentatively, D is TRBD1 (5 bases). V lost 2 bases and J 3 bases, leaving 17 bases between the germline ends. CDR1 is MNHNS, CDR2 SASEGT, per germline. This CDR3 comprises 16 residues. The CDR3 here is CASSEFSGRAYYEQYF. The DNA of the CDR3 is TGTGCCAGCAGTGAATTTAGTGGCAGGGCCTACTACGAGCAGTACTTC.

The rearrangement uses TRBV5-6 and TRBJ2-7, with D possibly matching TRBD2 (6 bases). Germline-derived CDR1 and CDR2 are SGHDT and YYEEEE. This CDR3 contains 17 residues. V lost 4 bases and J lost 2, with 22 bases in between. CDR3 sequence: CASSRSHGGVPPYEQYF. The CDR3 DNA reads TGTGCCAGCAGCCGTAGTCACGGGGGAGTCCCTCCCTACGAGCAGTACTTC.

Only one count was recorded for this clone. The rearrangement uses TRBV7-2 and TRBJ2-3, with 7 bases that match TRBD2. The CDR3 has 16 residues. CDR1 and CDR2 (germline): SGHTA, FQGNSA. The junction had 16 bases not matched to a gene; V was cut back by 7 bases and J by 6 bases. CDR3 sequence reads: CASTYSPAGVGDTQYF. The CDR3 coding sequence is TGTGCCAGCACCTACTCGCCCGCGGGGGTAGGGGATACGCAGTATTTT.

This sequence joins TRBV5-1 and TRBJ1-4; D gene uncertain. The V and J ends lost 5 bases and 1 base respectively, with 9 bases between them. Germline V gives CDR1 SGHRS, CDR2 YFSETQ. CDR3 length equals 14 residues. CDR3 DNA sequence: TGCGCCAGCAGATGGAGGGTAACTAATGAAAAACTGTTTTTT. It specifies CASRWRVTNEKLFF.

The rearrangement uses TRBV7-9 and TRBJ2-7, with D possibly matching TRBD1 (5 bases). CDR1 and CDR2 (germline): SEHNR, FQNEAQ (reference sequence). The CDR3 runs to 18 residues. The ends were cut back, 1 base at V and 4 bases at J, with 23 bases in the middle. CDR3 DNA sequence: TGTGCCAGCAGCTTAGTAAAGGGTGGGGCAGGGTGGGCGTACGAGCAGTACTTC. Protein product: CASSLVKGGAGWAYEQYF.

The chain couples TRBV10-3 to TRBJ1-4, with TRBD1 as a possible D gene (6 bases). Per the germline V gene, CDR1 is ENHRY and CDR2 is SYGVKD. Trimming shortened V by 0 bases and J by 7 bases, and 12 bases separated the two germline ends. CDR3 length: 15 residues. The CDR3 DNA follows: TGTGCCATCAGTGAGTCCGCAGGGGCCCTTGAAAAACTGTTTTTT. The encoded protein is CAISESAGALEKLFF.

The V gene is TRBV6-5, the J gene TRBJ1-1; D is perhaps TRBD1 (6 bases). Germline V gene sequence: CDR1 MNHEY, CDR2 SVGAGI. The CDR3 consists of 13 residues. V was pared by 0 bases and J by 5 bases, with 7 bases between. DNA of the CDR3: TGTGCCAGCAGTTACTCAAGGGGGACTGAAGCTTTCTTT. Protein sequence: CASSYSRGTEAFF.

The gene calls are TRBV12-5 and TRBJ1-3; D gene ambiguous. Per the germline V gene, CDR1 is LGHNT and CDR2 is FRNRAP. The CDR3 contains 13 residues. Trimming pared 10 bases from V and 4 bases from J, leaving 14 bases between. This CDR3 reads CAITSNSGNTIYF. The CDR3 DNA is TGTGCTATTACTAGTAATTCCGGAAACACCATATATTTT.

This sequence joins TRBV4-2 and TRBJ1-2; perhaps TRBD1 as D (6 bases). The CDR3 contains 14 residues. The V end lost 4 bases, the J end lost 8 bases, and 17 bases lay between the germline ends. The germline gives CDR1 LGHNA, CDR2 YNFKEQ. The chain's CDR3 is CASSPKPLDSGYTF. CDR3 DNA: TGTGCCAGCAGCCCCAAACCTTTGGACAGCGGCTACACCTTC.

J is TRBJ1-1 and V is TRBV11-2; 7 bases line up with TRBD1. The CDR3 extends over 13 amino acids. The germline CDR1 and CDR2 sequences are SGHAT and FQNNGV. After removal of 5 bases from V and 4 bases from J, the junction contained 4 bases not matched to a gene. CDR3: CASSIRGTTEAFF. For the CDR3, the DNA is TGTGCCAGCAGCATCAGGGGGACCACTGAAGCTTTCTTT.

The chain couples TRBV9 to TRBJ1-1; D is uncertain. This CDR3 spans 12 amino acids. Trimming took 4 bases from V and 5 from J, leaving 9 bases between them. Germline V gene data show CDR1 as SGDLS and CDR2 as YYNGEE. Here the CDR3 DNA reads TGTGCCAGCAGCCCCGAGAGGACTGAAGCTTTCTTT. It codes for CASSPERTEAFF.

The rearrangement joins TRBV5-1 to TRBJ2-3, with a weak D call TRBD2 (7 bases). The CDR3 runs to 16 residues. V was pared by 3 bases and J by 6 bases, with 20 bases between. Germline V gives CDR1 SGHRS, CDR2 YFSETQ. The CDR3 DNA reads TGCGCCAGCAGCTCCGGAGCTGGGGGGGCCTTGGATACGCAGTATTTT. Translated, it gives CASSSGAGGALDTQYF.